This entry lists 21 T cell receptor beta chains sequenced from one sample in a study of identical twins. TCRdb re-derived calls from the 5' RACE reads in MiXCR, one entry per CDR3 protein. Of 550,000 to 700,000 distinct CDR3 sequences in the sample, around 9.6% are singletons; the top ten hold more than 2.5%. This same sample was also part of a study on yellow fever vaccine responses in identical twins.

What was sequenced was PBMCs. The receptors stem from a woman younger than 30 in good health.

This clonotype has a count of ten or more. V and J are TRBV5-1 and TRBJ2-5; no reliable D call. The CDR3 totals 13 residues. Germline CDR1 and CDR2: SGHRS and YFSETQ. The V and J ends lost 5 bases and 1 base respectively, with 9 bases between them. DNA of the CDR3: TGCGCCAGCAGATCGGGCTCCCAAGAGACCCAGTACTTC. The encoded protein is CASRSGSQETQYF.

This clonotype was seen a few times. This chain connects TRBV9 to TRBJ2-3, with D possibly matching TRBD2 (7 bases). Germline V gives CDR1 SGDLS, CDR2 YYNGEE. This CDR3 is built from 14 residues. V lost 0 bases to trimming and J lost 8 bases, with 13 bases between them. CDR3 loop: CASSVEGGGRTQYF. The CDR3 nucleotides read TGTGCCAGCAGCGTAGAGGGGGGGGGCCGTACGCAGTATTTT. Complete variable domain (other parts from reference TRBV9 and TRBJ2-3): DSGVTQTPKHLITATGQRVTLRCSPRSGDLSVYWYQQSLDQGLQFLIQYYNGEERAKGNILERFSAQQFPDLHSELNLSSLELGDSALYFCASSVEGGGRTQYFGPGTRLTVL.

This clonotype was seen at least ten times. The CDR3 is CASKPPGEVRGYTF. The DNA of the CDR3 is TGTGCCAGCAAACCCCCGGGGGAAGTTCGCGGCTACACCTTC. The chain uses TRBV28 and TRBJ1-2; weak D call: TRBD1 (5 bases). Germline V gene sequence: CDR1 MDHEN, CDR2 SYDVKM. The CDR3 length is 14 residues. V lost 7 bases to trimming and J lost 8 bases, with 20 bases between them.

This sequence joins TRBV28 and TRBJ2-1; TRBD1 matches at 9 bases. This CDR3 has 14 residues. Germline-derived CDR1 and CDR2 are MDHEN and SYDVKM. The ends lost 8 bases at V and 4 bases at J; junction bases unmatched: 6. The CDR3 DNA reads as TGTGCCAGCGGCGACGGGACAGGGTACAATGAGCAGTTCTTC. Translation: CASGDGTGYNEQFF.

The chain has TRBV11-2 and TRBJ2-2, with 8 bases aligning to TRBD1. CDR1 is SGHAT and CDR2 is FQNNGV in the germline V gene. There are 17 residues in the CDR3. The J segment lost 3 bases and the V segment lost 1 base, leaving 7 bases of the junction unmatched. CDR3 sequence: CASSLASGGAYTGELFF. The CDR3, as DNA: TGTGCCAGCAGCTTAGCCTCAGGGGGCGCGTACACCGGGGAGCTGTTTTTT.

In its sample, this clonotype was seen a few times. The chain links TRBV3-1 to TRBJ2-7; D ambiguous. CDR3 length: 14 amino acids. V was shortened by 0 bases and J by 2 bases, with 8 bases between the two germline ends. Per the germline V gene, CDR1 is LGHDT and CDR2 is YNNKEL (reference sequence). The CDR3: CASSQEIAAYEQYF. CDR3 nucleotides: TGTGCCAGCAGCCAAGAAATAGCAGCCTACGAGCAGTACTTC.

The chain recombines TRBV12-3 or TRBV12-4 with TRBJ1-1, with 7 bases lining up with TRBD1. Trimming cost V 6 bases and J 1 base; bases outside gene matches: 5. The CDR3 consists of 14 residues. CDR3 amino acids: CASRPGGSNTEAFF. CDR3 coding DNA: TGTGCCAGCAGACCAGGGGGGTCGAACACTGAAGCTTTCTTT.

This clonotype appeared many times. CDR3: CASSFNRDVYEQYF. The CDR3 DNA sequence: TGTGCCAGCAGTTTCAACAGGGATGTCTACGAGCAGTACTTC. The chain combines TRBV6-5 with TRBJ2-7; TRBD1 is a possible D gene (6 bases). V lost 4 bases and J 3 bases, leaving 13 bases between the germline ends. CDR1 is MNHEY and CDR2 is SVGAGI in the germline V gene. The CDR3 consists of 14 residues.

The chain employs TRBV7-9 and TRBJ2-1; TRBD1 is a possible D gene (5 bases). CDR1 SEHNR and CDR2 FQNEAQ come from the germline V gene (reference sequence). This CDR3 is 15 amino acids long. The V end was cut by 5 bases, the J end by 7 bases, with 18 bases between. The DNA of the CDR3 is TGTGCCAGCAGCGCTTTACCGACAGTGCGGAATGAGCAGTTCTTC. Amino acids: CASSALPTVRNEQFF.

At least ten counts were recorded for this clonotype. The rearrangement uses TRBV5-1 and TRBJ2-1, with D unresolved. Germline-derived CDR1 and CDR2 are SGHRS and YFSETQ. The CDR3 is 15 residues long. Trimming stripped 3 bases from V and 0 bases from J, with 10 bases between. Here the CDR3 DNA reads TGCGCCAGCAGCTCCGCTGCCCCCTCCTACAATGAGCAGTTCTTC. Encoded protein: CASSSAAPSYNEQFF.

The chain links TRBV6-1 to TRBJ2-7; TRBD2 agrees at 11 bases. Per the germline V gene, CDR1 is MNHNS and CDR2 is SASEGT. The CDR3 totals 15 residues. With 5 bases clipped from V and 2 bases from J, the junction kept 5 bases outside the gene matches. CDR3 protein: CASSRSGLAAYEQYF. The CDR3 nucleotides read TGTGCCAGCAGTCGTTCGGGACTAGCGGCCTACGAGCAGTACTTC.

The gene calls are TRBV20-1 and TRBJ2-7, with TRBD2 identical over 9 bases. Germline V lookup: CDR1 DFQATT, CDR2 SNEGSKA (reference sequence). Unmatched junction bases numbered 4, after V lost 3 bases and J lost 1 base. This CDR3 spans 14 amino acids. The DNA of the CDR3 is TGCAGTGCTAGGCGCCTAGCGGGATCCTACGAGCAGTACTTC. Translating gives CSARRLAGSYEQYF.

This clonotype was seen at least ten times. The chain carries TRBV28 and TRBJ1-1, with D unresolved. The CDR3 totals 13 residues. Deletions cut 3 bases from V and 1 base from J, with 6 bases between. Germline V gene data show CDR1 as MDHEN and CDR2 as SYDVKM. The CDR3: CASSFGANTEAFF. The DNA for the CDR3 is TGTGCCAGCAGTTTTGGAGCGAACACTGAAGCTTTCTTT.

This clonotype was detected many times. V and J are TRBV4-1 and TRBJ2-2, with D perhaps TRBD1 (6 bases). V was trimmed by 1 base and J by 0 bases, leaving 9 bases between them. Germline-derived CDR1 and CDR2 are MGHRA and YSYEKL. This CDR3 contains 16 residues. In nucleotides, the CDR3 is TGCGCCAGCAGCCAAGCTGGACAGTCGAACACCGGGGAGCTGTTTTTT. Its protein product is CASSQAGQSNTGELFF.

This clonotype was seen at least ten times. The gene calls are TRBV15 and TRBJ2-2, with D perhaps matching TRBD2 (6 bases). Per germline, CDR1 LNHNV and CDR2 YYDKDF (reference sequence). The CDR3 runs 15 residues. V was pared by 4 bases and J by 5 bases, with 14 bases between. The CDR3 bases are TGTGCCACCAGCACCGGAGGGCGAGGGACCGGGGAGCTGTTTTTT. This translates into CATSTGGRGTGELFF.

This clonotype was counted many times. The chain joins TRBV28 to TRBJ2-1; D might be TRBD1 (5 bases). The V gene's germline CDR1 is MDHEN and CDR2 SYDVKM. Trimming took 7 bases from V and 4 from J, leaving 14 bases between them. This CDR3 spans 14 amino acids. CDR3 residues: CASNYRTRYNEQFF. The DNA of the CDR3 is TGTGCCAGCAACTATAGGACAAGATACAATGAGCAGTTCTTC.

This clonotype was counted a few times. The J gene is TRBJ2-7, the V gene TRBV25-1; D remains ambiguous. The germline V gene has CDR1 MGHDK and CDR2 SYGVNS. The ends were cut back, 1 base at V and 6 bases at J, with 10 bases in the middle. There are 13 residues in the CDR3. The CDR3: CASSESYGSEQYF. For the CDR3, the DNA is TGTGCCAGCAGTGAATCGTACGGGTCCGAGCAGTACTTC.

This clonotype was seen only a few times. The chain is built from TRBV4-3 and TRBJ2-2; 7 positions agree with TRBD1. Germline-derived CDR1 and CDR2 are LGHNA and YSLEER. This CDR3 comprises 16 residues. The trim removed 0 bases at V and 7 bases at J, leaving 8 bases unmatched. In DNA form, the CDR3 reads TGCGCCAGCAGCCAAGATTGGAAGGGGGCGGGCGGGGAGCTGTTTTTT. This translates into CASSQDWKGAGGELFF.

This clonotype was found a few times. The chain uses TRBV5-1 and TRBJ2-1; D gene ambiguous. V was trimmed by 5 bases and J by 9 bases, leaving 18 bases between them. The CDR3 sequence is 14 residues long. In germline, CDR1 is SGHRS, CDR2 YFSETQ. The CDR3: CASRRAPLLGEQFF. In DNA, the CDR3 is TGCGCCAGCAGACGGGCGCCCCTACTTGGTGAGCAGTTCTTC.

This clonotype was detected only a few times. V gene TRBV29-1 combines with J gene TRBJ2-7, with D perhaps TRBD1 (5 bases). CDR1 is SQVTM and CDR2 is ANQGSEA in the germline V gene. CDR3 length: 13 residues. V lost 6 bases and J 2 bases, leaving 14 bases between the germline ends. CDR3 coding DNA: TGCAGCGTCCGGCGGCAGGGCGCCTACGAGCAGTACTTC. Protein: CSVRRQGAYEQYF.

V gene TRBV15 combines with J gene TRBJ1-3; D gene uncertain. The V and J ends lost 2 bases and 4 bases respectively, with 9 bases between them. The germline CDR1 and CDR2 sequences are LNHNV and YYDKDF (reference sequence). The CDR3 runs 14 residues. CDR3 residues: CATSRFQPGNTIYF. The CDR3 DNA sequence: TGTGCCACCAGCAGATTTCAGCCGGGAAACACCATATATTTT.